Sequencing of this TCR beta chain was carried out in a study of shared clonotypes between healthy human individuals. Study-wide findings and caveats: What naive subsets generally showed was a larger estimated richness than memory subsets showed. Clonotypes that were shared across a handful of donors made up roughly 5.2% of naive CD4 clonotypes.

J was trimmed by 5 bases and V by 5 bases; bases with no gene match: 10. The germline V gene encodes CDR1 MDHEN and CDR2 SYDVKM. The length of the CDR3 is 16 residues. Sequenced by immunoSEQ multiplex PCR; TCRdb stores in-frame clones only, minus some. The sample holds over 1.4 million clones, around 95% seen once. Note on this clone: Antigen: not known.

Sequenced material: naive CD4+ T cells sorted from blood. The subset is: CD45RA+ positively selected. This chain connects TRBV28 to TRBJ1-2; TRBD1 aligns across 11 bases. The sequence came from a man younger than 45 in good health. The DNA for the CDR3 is TGTGCCAGCAGTCACCGAACCGGGACAGGGGGGTATGGCTACACCTTC. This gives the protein CASSHRTGTGGYGYTF.